This T cell receptor beta chain was recorded in a study of beta chain features in type 1 diabetes. Every isolated RNA sample was fully reverse transcribed, so sequencing captured expressed TCRB transcripts. The protocol was immunoSEQ multiplex PCR, while the TCRdb copy is restricted to in-frame clones and leaves out a portion. The repertoire holds 15,000 to 19,000 clones, roughly 69% seen once, with over 2% in the top ten. Study-wide results and limits: There was a moderate but significant shortening of TCRB CDR3s in all four CD4+ subsets of Type 1 diabetes patients.

In regard to this clone: Antigen specificity is unknown.

Germline V gene lookup returns CDR1 MNHEY and CDR2 SVGAGI. This CDR3 contains 12 residues. Trimming pared 8 bases from V and 5 bases from J, leaving 13 bases between. V usage is TRBV6-5 and J usage is TRBJ2-7; D may be TRBD1 (6 bases). The clonotype comes from a young man with type 1 diabetes. Sequencing used Tregs from blood. This CDR3 is CASGQFFNEQYF. The DNA of the CDR3 is TGTGCCAGCGGACAGTTTTTCAACGAGCAGTACTTC.